These 29 T cell receptor beta chains came from one sample sequenced in a study of blood T cell repertoires in COVID-19. Sequenced by immunoSEQ multiplex PCR; TCRdb stores in-frame clones only, minus some. The data contain 150,000 or so clones, around 83% of them singletons. The sequenced material came from peripheral blood. These TCRs come from a woman between 55 and 75 years old with COVID-19, enrolled during active disease.

The chain carries TRBV27 and TRBJ2-1; 13 bases map to TRBD2. J gave up 6 bases and V 5 bases, and 10 bases lay outside the gene matches. The CDR3 is made up of 17 amino acids. The V gene's germline CDR1 is MNHEY and CDR2 SMNVEV (reference sequence). In nucleotides, the CDR3 is TGTGCCAGCAGTCCCCGGACTAGCGGGAGTTTGGGCAATGAGCAGTTCTTC. Its protein is CASSPRTSGSLGNEQFF.

For the CDR3, the DNA is TGTGCCAGCAGGCGGCTAGCGGGAGGCAAGCAGTACTTC. It codes for CASRRLAGGKQYF. The chain links TRBV12-3 or TRBV12-4 to TRBJ2-7; 11 bases align to TRBD2. The CDR3 spans 13 residues. Trimming removed 6 bases from V and 8 bases from J; junction bases left unmatched: 6.

The genes are TRBV12-3 or TRBV12-4 and TRBJ1-6; D call uncertain. CDR3 length equals 13 residues. Trimming took off 5 bases at V and 10 bases at J, with 12 bases between the two ends. CDR3 in DNA: TGTGCCAGCAGTACGGGAGGAGGGTCACCCCTCCACTTT. It encodes CASSTGGGSPLHF.

This clone occurred once. V gene TRBV7-9 combines with J gene TRBJ2-1; 10 nucleotides align to TRBD1. CDR1 and CDR2 from the germline V gene are SEHNR and FQNEAQ (reference sequence). Trimming took 5 bases from V and 2 from J; bases not matched to a gene: 6. CDR3 size: 16 residues. Here the CDR3 reads CASSPPTGGPYNEQFF. CDR3 sequence (DNA): TGTGCCAGCAGCCCTCCGACAGGGGGCCCCTACAATGAGCAGTTCTTC. Looking up the rest from reference TRBV7-9 and TRBJ2-1 gives the full variable domain: DTGVSQNPRHKITKRGQNVTFRCDPISEHNRLYWYRQTLGQGPEFLTYFQNEAQLEKSRLLSDRFSAERPKGSFSTLEIQRTEQGDSAMYLCASSPPTGGPYNEQFFGPGTRLTVL.

The chain joins TRBV6-1 to TRBJ1-1; tentatively, D is TRBD1 (6 bases). This CDR3 has 15 residues. V gave up 2 bases and J gave up 0 bases, with 10 bases separating them. Germline values: CDR1 MNHNS, CDR2 SASEGT. The CDR3 protein is CASSEPGQMNTEAFF. In DNA form, the CDR3 reads TGTGCCAGCAGTGAACCGGGACAAATGAACACTGAAGCTTTCTTT.

J is TRBJ1-4 and V is TRBV9; D might be TRBD1 (6 bases). From germline, CDR1 is SGDLS and CDR2 YYNGEE. V shed 3 bases and J shed 7 bases, with 19 bases lying between them. This CDR3 has 16 amino acids. The CDR3 reads CASSGTRGRVFEKLFF. CDR3 DNA: TGTGCCAGCAGCGGGACCAGGGGCAGGGTCTTTGAAAAACTGTTTTTT. The full variable domain, in which reference TRBV9 and TRBJ1-4 provide the parts outside the CDR3, is DSGVTQTPKHLITATGQRVTLRCSPRSGDLSVYWYQQSLDQGLQFLIQYYNGEERAKGNILERFSAQQFPDLHSELNLSSLELGDSALYFCASSGTRGRVFEKLFFGSGTQLSVL.

This chain joins TRBV19 and TRBJ1-1, with 7 positions matching TRBD1. The CDR3 loop spans 15 amino acids. Germline V gives CDR1 LNHDA, CDR2 SQIVND (reference sequence). After removal of 5 bases from V and 4 bases from J, the junction contained 10 bases not matched to a gene. CDR3 sequence (DNA): TGTGCCAGTAGTTCACGACAGGGAAGGGGCACTGAAGCTTTCTTT. Translating gives CASSSRQGRGTEAFF.

V usage is TRBV27 and J usage is TRBJ1-4, with D uncertain. CDR1 MNHEY and CDR2 SMNVEV come from the germline V gene (reference sequence). Trimming shortened V by 5 bases and J by 7 bases, and 14 bases separated the two germline ends. The CDR3 is 14 amino acids. The chain's CDR3 is CASSLQTGSEKLFF. CDR3 in DNA: TGTGCCAGCAGTCTCCAAACGGGGAGTGAAAAACTGTTTTTT.

The chain joins TRBV30 to TRBJ1-3, with D tentatively TRBD1 (6 bases). Germline V CDR1 and CDR2: GTSNPN, SVGIG (reference sequence). The CDR3 covers 13 residues. With 4 bases removed from V and 4 bases from J, the gap between germline ends came to 11 bases. In DNA form, the CDR3 reads TGTGCCTGGAATACAGGGTACGGAAACACCATATATTTT. Translated: CAWNTGYGNTIYF. Drawing the rest from reference TRBV30 and TRBJ1-3, the complete variable domain is SQTIHQWPATLVQPVGSPLSLECTVEGTSNPNLYWYRQAAGRGLQLLFYSVGIGQISSEVPQNLSASRPQDRQFILSSKKLLLSDSGFYLCAWNTGYGNTIYFGEGSWLTVV.

The genes are TRBV5-6 and TRBJ2-5, with 11 bases that match TRBD2. Germline V gene lookup returns CDR1 SGHDT and CDR2 YYEEEE. With V trimmed by 4 bases and J by 1 base, 3 bases remained unmatched. The CDR3 sequence is 15 residues long. In DNA form, the CDR3 reads TGTGCCAGCAGCGGACTAGCGGGTACCCAAGAGACCCAGTACTTC. Translation: CASSGLAGTQETQYF.

The chain uses TRBV24-1 and TRBJ2-7, with D perhaps matching TRBD1 (5 bases). Germline CDR1 KGHDR, CDR2 SFDVKD. Between the trimmed V and J ends, which lost 4 bases and 2 bases, there was a span of 11 bases. The CDR3 is 14 residues long. The CDR3: CATSESDRPYEQYF. In DNA, the CDR3 is TGTGCCACCAGTGAGAGTGACAGACCCTACGAGCAGTACTTC.

The chain joins TRBV15 to TRBJ1-4, with D unresolved. Germline V gives CDR1 LNHNV, CDR2 YYDKDF (reference sequence). V lost 5 bases to trimming and J lost 5 bases, with 12 bases between them. The CDR3 sequence is 14 residues long. The CDR3 DNA sequence: TGTGCCACCAGCCCGCAAGTCAGGAATGAAAAACTGTTTTTT. Translation: CATSPQVRNEKLFF.

The CDR3 region has the DNA TGTGCCAGCAGCCAAGAAAGGGACAGGGGTGCGGGCTACACCTTC. Translating gives CASSQERDRGAGYTF. This chain joins TRBV3-1 (or the pseudogene TRBV3-2) and TRBJ1-2; 10 bases fit TRBD1. Per germline, CDR1 LGHDT and CDR2 YNNKEL (reference sequence). J lost 8 bases, V lost 0 bases, and 6 bases had no gene match. This CDR3 spans 15 amino acids.

The rearrangement uses TRBV7-6 and TRBJ2-3; TRBD2 matches 11 bases. The ends lost 1 base at V and 2 bases at J; junction bases unmatched: 2. Germline V gene sequence: CDR1 SGHVS, CDR2 FNYEAQ. This CDR3 comprises 16 residues. In DNA, the CDR3 is TGTGCCAGCAGCTTAGTTAGCGGGAGGGTCACAGATACGCAGTATTTT. Translated, it gives CASSLVSGRVTDTQYF.

The chain has TRBV29-1 and TRBJ2-7; perhaps TRBD2 as D (6 bases). Germline CDR1 reads SQVTM; CDR2 reads ANQGSEA. The V and J ends lost 4 bases and 0 bases respectively, with 10 bases between them. The CDR3 is 13 amino acids. CDR3 DNA: TGCAGCGTTGCGGAGGGGAGCTCCTACGAGCAGTACTTC. It specifies CSVAEGSSYEQYF.

This clone was found once. The rearrangement uses TRBV5-8 and TRBJ1-2; tentatively, D is TRBD1 (5 bases). Trimming took off 1 base at V and 4 bases at J, with 11 bases between the two ends. The CDR3 spans 14 residues. Germline lookup yields CDR1 SGHTS and CDR2 YDEGEE. This chain's CDR3 is CASSLTGPGYGYTF. Here the CDR3 DNA reads TGTGCCAGCAGCTTGACAGGTCCCGGCTATGGCTACACCTTC.

This chain links TRBV2 with TRBJ1-1; TRBD1 matches at 8 bases. The CDR3 is 15 residues long. The germline gives CDR1 SNHLY, CDR2 FYNNEI. V shed 4 bases, J shed 1 base, and the junction held 5 bases outside the gene matches. CDR3 loop: CASSVTGTGNTEAFF. The DNA for the CDR3 is TGTGCCAGCAGTGTAACCGGGACAGGGAACACTGAAGCTTTCTTT.

The gene calls are TRBV24-1 and TRBJ2-2; TRBD1 agrees at 7 bases. Germline trimming cut 6 bases from V and 5 bases from J; bases unmatched to any gene: 11. CDR1 is KGHDR, CDR2 SFDVKD, per germline. This CDR3 comprises 16 residues. Written as DNA, the CDR3 is TGTGCCACCAGTCCGATAGAACAGGGGAGTACCGGGGAGCTGTTTTTT. This translates into CATSPIEQGSTGELFF.

This clone appeared once. The chain combines TRBV2 with TRBJ1-2, with 7 bases lining up with TRBD1. Germline V gives CDR1 SNHLY, CDR2 FYNNEI. V lost 7 bases, J lost 4 bases, and 12 bases stayed unmatched. The CDR3 is 15 amino acids. The CDR3 reads CASTPNRGFSYGYTF. The CDR3 DNA follows: TGTGCCAGCACCCCCAACAGGGGATTTAGCTATGGCTACACCTTC.

This chain joins TRBV2 and TRBJ1-3, with D possibly matching TRBD1 (5 bases). Germline CDR1 SNHLY, CDR2 FYNNEI. Trimming removed 5 bases from V and 0 bases from J, with 11 bases in between. This CDR3 has 15 amino acids. The DNA for the CDR3 is TGTGCCAGCAGTAGCGCGGGACTCTCTGGAAACACCATATATTTT. It is translated as CASSSAGLSGNTIYF.

The V call is TRBV5-6, the J call TRBJ2-3, with D perhaps TRBD2 (5 bases). CDR1 and CDR2 (germline): SGHDT, YYEEEE. Trimming removed 6 bases from V and 1 base from J, with 18 bases in between. The CDR3 spans 16 residues. The CDR3 DNA sequence: TGTGCCAGCACCCTTAGGGTTCTAGCCCGCACAGATACGCAGTATTTT. This encodes CASTLRVLARTDTQYF.

The chain is built from TRBV11-2 and TRBJ2-7, with D possibly matching TRBD2 (6 bases). V was cut by 2 bases and J by 5 bases, with 13 bases left in between. The length of the CDR3 is 14 residues. CDR1 SGHAT and CDR2 FQNNGV come from the germline V gene. In DNA, the CDR3 is TGTGCCAGCAGCTTAAGTGGGAGGAAAAACGAGCAGTACTTC. Its protein product is CASSLSGRKNEQYF.

This clone showed up just once. J is TRBJ2-7 and V is TRBV4-2; TRBD1 aligns across 7 bases. J was trimmed by 3 bases and V by 6 bases; bases with no gene match: 8. Germline V gene sequence: CDR1 LGHNA, CDR2 YNFKEQ. The CDR3 sequence is 14 residues long. The CDR3 here is CASRQNPGGYEQYF. CDR3 sequence (DNA): TGTGCCAGCAGGCAGAATCCAGGGGGCTACGAGCAGTACTTC.

V is TRBV5-1 and J is TRBJ2-1, with 13 nucleotides matching TRBD2. V lost 0 bases and J lost 5; bases outside the gene matches: 5. This CDR3 contains 17 residues. Looked up from germline, CDR1 is SGHRS and CDR2 is YFSETQ. CDR3 residues: CASSLAPGLAGNNEQFF. The CDR3 DNA follows: TGCGCCAGCAGCTTGGCACCGGGACTAGCGGGGAACAATGAGCAGTTCTTC. The full variable domain, completed using reference TRBV5-1 and TRBJ2-1, is KAGVTQTPRYLIKTRGQQVTLSCSPISGHRSVSWYQQTPGQGLQFLFEYFSETQRNKGNFPGRFSGRQFSNSRSEMNVSTLELGDSALYLCASSLAPGLAGNNEQFFGPGTRLTVL.

This chain connects TRBV7-2 to TRBJ2-2; D is unresolved. V lost 7 bases to trimming and J lost 0 bases, with 12 bases between them. Per the germline V gene, CDR1 is SGHTA and CDR2 is FQGNSA. The length of the CDR3 is 15 residues. As DNA, the CDR3 is TGTGCCAGCACCCCGAGGAAGGCGAACACCGGGGAGCTGTTTTTT. This encodes CASTPRKANTGELFF.

This chain joins TRBV7-8 and TRBJ1-3; no clear D. This CDR3 region has 14 residues. CDR1 SGHVS and CDR2 FQNEAQ come from the germline V gene. V was clipped by 7 bases and J by 2 bases, with 12 bases between them. In DNA, the CDR3 is TGTGCCAGCACCCCCATGCGGACTGGAAACACCATATATTTT. Translation: CASTPMRTGNTIYF.

The V gene is TRBV20-1, the J gene TRBJ1-4; TRBD1 aligns across 9 bases. Germline trimming cut 3 bases from V and 6 bases from J; bases unmatched to any gene: 5. The CDR3 runs 14 residues. Germline V gene lookup returns CDR1 DFQATT and CDR2 SNEGSKA (reference sequence). The CDR3 loop is CSASIWTGDEKLFF. The DNA for the CDR3 is TGCAGTGCTAGTATCTGGACAGGGGATGAAAAACTGTTTTTT.

The chain links TRBV20-1 to TRBJ2-7; 8 bases align to TRBD1. This CDR3 is built from 13 residues. V gave up 3 bases and J gave up 5 bases; unmatched junction bases: 6. Germline V lookup: CDR1 DFQATT, CDR2 SNEGSKA (reference sequence). The CDR3 DNA is TGCAGTGCTAGTAGTACAGGGGGGCACGAGCAGTACTTC. This translates into CSASSTGGHEQYF.

As DNA, the CDR3 is TGTGCCAGTAGTCCGTCGACAGGGGTCAGTGAAGCTTTCTTT. It yields the protein CASSPSTGVSEAFF. The chain uses TRBV19 and TRBJ1-1; 8 bases line up with TRBD1. V was pared by 5 bases and J by 7 bases, with 9 bases of the junction left unmatched. This CDR3 contains 14 residues. Per germline, CDR1 LNHDA and CDR2 SQIVND (reference sequence).